What follows are 29 T cell receptor beta chains derived from one specimen sequenced in a study of CD8 T cells in ankylosing spondylitis. Study-level results: What seemed typical of ankylosing spondylitis blood was a TCR beta motif built from roughly eight highly homologous variants.

These receptors have no identified antigens. TCRdb re-called the 5' RACE reads through MiXCR, storing one row per CDR3 protein. The table shows approximately 400,000 distinct CDR3 sequences, with over 15% occurring only once. The sample was blood, either unsorted or a sorted T cell fraction (not recorded which). These receptors came from a male donor with ankylosing spondylitis.

The chain uses TRBV5-1 and TRBJ2-7, with TRBD1 identical over 7 bases. The germline gives CDR1 SGHRS, CDR2 YFSETQ. This CDR3 spans 13 amino acids. The J segment lost 3 bases and the V segment lost 4 bases, leaving 4 bases of the junction unmatched. DNA for the CDR3: TGCGCCAGCAGCCGGGACAGTGTCTACGAGCAGTACTTC. Residues: CASSRDSVYEQYF.

V usage is TRBV6-2 or TRBV6-3 and J usage is TRBJ1-1, with a possible D match to TRBD1 (6 bases). The CDR3 is made up of 13 amino acids. V was shortened by 2 bases and J by 5 bases, with 9 bases between the two germline ends. Germline V lookup: CDR1 MNHEY, CDR2 SVGEGT. CDR3 coding DNA: TGTGCCAGCAGTTACATAGGGGGAACTGAAGCTTTCTTT. Its translation: CASSYIGGTEAFF.

The chain is built from TRBV21-1 and TRBJ1-4; TRBD1 is the table's D call and was not checked against the DNA. TRBV21-1 has pseudogene status. This CDR3 region has 18 residues. The CDR3 nucleotides read TGTGCCAGCAGCAAAGGGGACAGGGGCCGAGGAACTAATGAAAAACTGTTTTTT. It codes for CASSKGDRGRGTNEKLFF.

CDR3 coding DNA: TGTGCCAGCAGCCCCCGGACAGACTCCTACGAGCAGTACTTC. The encoded protein is CASSPRTDSYEQYF. The gene calls are TRBV9 and TRBJ2-7, with D tentatively TRBD1 (6 bases). The CDR3 has 14 residues. CDR1 is SGDLS, CDR2 YYNGEE, per germline. The germline V and J ends were trimmed by 4 bases and 0 bases, with 11 bases remaining between them.

The chain couples TRBV3-1 to TRBJ1-1, with D hard to call. The germline V gene encodes CDR1 LGHDT and CDR2 YNNKEL (reference sequence). The CDR3 is 12 amino acids. V was shortened by 3 bases and J by 5 bases, with 7 bases between the two germline ends. DNA for the CDR3: TGTGCCAGCAGCCACTTGACAACTGAAGCTTTCTTT. Protein: CASSHLTTEAFF.

This clonotype was detected a few times. The chain couples TRBV12-3 or TRBV12-4 to TRBJ1-5; D is undetermined. Trimming removed 3 bases from V and 3 bases from J, with 9 bases in between. CDR3 length: 14 residues. CDR3 sequence reads: CASSFLQYNQPQHF. Here the CDR3 DNA reads TGTGCCAGCAGTTTTCTACAGTACAATCAGCCCCAGCATTTT.

This clonotype appeared many times. V and J are TRBV4-2 and TRBJ2-1; D gene uncertain. V shed 0 bases and J shed 7 bases, with 4 bases lying between them. Germline values: CDR1 LGHNA, CDR2 YNFKEQ. The CDR3 is 12 residues long. CDR3 amino acids: CASSQDGNEQFF. CDR3 coding DNA: TGTGCCAGCAGCCAAGATGGGAATGAGCAGTTCTTC.

The V call is TRBV7-9, the J call TRBJ2-1; 9 nucleotides agree with TRBD2. The V segment lost 5 bases and the J segment 4 bases; nucleotides outside the gene matches: 12. CDR3 length: 17 amino acids. The V gene's germline CDR1 is SEHNR and CDR2 FQNEAQ (reference sequence). The CDR3 coding sequence is TGTGCCAGCAGCCCCACACCGGGACTAGCCTCGTACAATGAGCAGTTCTTC. It encodes CASSPTPGLASYNEQFF.

The chain recombines TRBV30 with TRBJ1-1; D gene unclear. V lost 4 bases to trimming and J lost 1 base, with 10 bases between them. Germline V CDR1 and CDR2: GTSNPN, SVGIG (reference sequence). The CDR3 spans 13 residues. The CDR3 sequence: CAWTRRANTEAFF. The CDR3 DNA follows: TGTGCCTGGACACGGAGAGCGAACACTGAAGCTTTCTTT.

V usage is TRBV28 and J usage is TRBJ1-1, with D possibly matching TRBD1 (6 bases). Germline V CDR1 and CDR2: MDHEN, SYDVKM. CDR3 length: 13 amino acids. V was clipped by 4 bases and J by 5 bases, with 11 bases between them. CDR3 residues: CASSSDRKTEAFF. In DNA form, the CDR3 reads TGTGCCAGCAGTTCCGACAGGAAGACTGAAGCTTTCTTT.

This clonotype has more than one count but fewer than ten. V usage is TRBV6-5 and J usage is TRBJ1-4; D remains unclear. Germline V gives CDR1 MNHEY, CDR2 SVGAGI. Trimming pared 3 bases from V and 6 bases from J, leaving 11 bases between. The CDR3 runs 14 residues. The CDR3 DNA follows: TGTGCCAGCAGTTATTCAGCGGTGGATGAAAAACTGTTTTTT. This encodes CASSYSAVDEKLFF.

The sample holds a few counts of this clonotype. The chain has TRBV28 and TRBJ2-1; D is undetermined. CDR3 size: 14 residues. The ends were cut back, 5 bases at V and 1 base at J, with 9 bases in the middle. CDR1 and CDR2 from the germline V gene are MDHEN and SYDVKM. CDR3 region: CASSRAQSYNEQFF. The CDR3 DNA follows: TGTGCCAGCAGTCGAGCCCAGTCCTACAATGAGCAGTTCTTC. Drawing the rest from reference TRBV28 and TRBJ2-1, the complete variable domain is DVKVTQSSRYLVKRTGEKVFLECVQDMDHENMFWYRQDPGLGLRLIYFSYDVKMKEKGDIPEGYSVSREKKERFSLILESASTNQTSMYLCASSRAQSYNEQFFGPGTRLTVL.

This clonotype has a count of ten or more. The chain combines TRBV4-1 with TRBJ2-3; 9 bases map to TRBD2. This CDR3 has 17 amino acids. Germline trimming cut 0 bases from V and 1 base from J; bases unmatched to any gene: 5. Per germline, CDR1 MGHRA and CDR2 YSYEKL. The CDR3: CASSQEVLAGGTDTQYF. Written as DNA, the CDR3 is TGCGCCAGCAGCCAAGAAGTATTAGCGGGGGGCACAGATACGCAGTATTTT.

The V gene is TRBV7-2, the J gene TRBJ1-1; D is unclear. CDR1 and CDR2 (germline): SGHTA, FQGNSA. The CDR3 sequence is 12 residues long. V was cut by 4 bases and J by 5 bases, with 8 bases left in between. DNA of the CDR3: TGTGCCAGCAGCTGGGGAGTAACTGAAGCTTTCTTT. It yields the protein CASSWGVTEAFF.

The chain couples TRBV6-1 to TRBJ1-2, with TRBD1 identical over 7 bases. The germline CDR1 and CDR2 sequences are MNHNS and SASEGT. Trimming removed 8 bases from V and 2 bases from J; junction bases left unmatched: 8. The CDR3 is 14 amino acids. The CDR3 coding sequence is TGTGCCAGCTCAACAGGGGTGGGGAACTATGGCTACACCTTC. Translation: CASSTGVGNYGYTF.

This clonotype was observed at least ten times. The germline gene is not matched at one end of the junction; a read error may be the cause. This chain joins TRBV7-2 and TRBJ1-5; D gene uncertain. The germline CDR1 and CDR2 sequences are SGHTA and FQGNSA. The CDR3 has 13 residues. The CDR3 protein is CASSLGRDQPQHF. CDR3 DNA sequence: TGCGCCAGCAGCTTGGGTCGGGATCAGCCCCAGCATTTT.

Worth noting for this clonotype: This may come from a read error, since a much larger clone is one base off. This chain connects TRBV5-1 to TRBJ2-7, with D perhaps being TRBD1 or TRBD2 (5 bases each). The CDR3 runs to 14 residues. CDR1 is SGHRS and CDR2 is YFSETQ in the germline V gene. The CDR3 DNA is TGCGCCAGCAGCGTCCGGGACCTCGACTACGGGCAGTACTTC. It codes for CASSVRDLDYGQYF.

This chain links TRBV15 with TRBJ2-7, with 12 bases identical to TRBD2. This CDR3 has 16 residues. The germline gives CDR1 LNHNV, CDR2 YYDKDF (reference sequence). V was clipped by 2 bases and J by 1 base; unmatched bases: 3. CDR3 sequence reads: CATSRRTSGGSYEQYF. The CDR3 DNA follows: TGTGCCACCAGCAGAAGAACTAGCGGGGGGTCCTACGAGCAGTACTTC.

This clonotype was observed many times. The chain carries TRBV5-6 and TRBJ2-2; TRBD1 aligns across 9 bases. The CDR3 is 18 amino acids. Unmatched junction bases numbered 8, after V lost 0 bases and J lost 2 bases. CDR1 and CDR2 from the germline V gene are SGHDT and YYEEEE. This chain's CDR3 is CASSLDRGPAVNTGELFF. The CDR3 DNA reads TGTGCCAGCAGCTTGGACAGGGGGCCGGCGGTTAACACCGGGGAGCTGTTTTTT.

In this sample, this clonotype turned up a few times. The V and J genes are TRBV29-1 and TRBJ2-5; 9 bases fit TRBD1. This CDR3 has 14 amino acids. Germline V gene sequence: CDR1 SQVTM, CDR2 ANQGSEA. The V gene end was trimmed by 4 bases and the J gene end by 4 bases; junction bases not matched to a gene: 7. CDR3 region: CSVVRGTGIETQYF. CDR3 DNA: TGCAGCGTTGTACGAGGGACAGGGATAGAGACCCAGTACTTC.

The chain couples TRBV10-3 to TRBJ2-2; no clear D gene. Between the trimmed V and J ends, which lost 8 bases and 1 base, there was a span of 14 bases. This CDR3 has 15 amino acids. Germline CDR1 is ENHRY and CDR2 is SYGVKD. CDR3 sequence reads: CAISAAVQNTGELFF. As DNA, the CDR3 is TGTGCCATCTCCGCCGCGGTGCAGAACACCGGGGAGCTGTTTTTT.

The CDR3 nucleotides are TGTGCCAGCAGCTTCGACAGGGGACGAGAAAAACTGTTTTTT. It yields the protein CASSFDRGREKLFF. The chain carries TRBV7-8 and TRBJ1-4; 8 positions match TRBD1. The CDR3 spans 14 residues. Trimming at V came to 3 bases and at J to 8 bases, leaving 5 bases not matched to a gene. CDR1 is SGHVS, CDR2 FQNEAQ, per germline.

This clonotype was detected a few times. The CDR3 DNA is TGTGCCAGCAGTGAACCGGCAAAAGGGGGTAGCTATGGCTACACCTTC. It yields the protein CASSEPAKGGSYGYTF. The chain carries TRBV6-1 and TRBJ1-2, with D perhaps matching TRBD1 (6 bases). The germline gives CDR1 MNHNS, CDR2 SASEGT. Deletions cut 2 bases from V and 4 bases from J, with 17 bases between. The length of the CDR3 is 16 residues.

There are a few counts of this clonotype. The CDR3 reads CASSLGGTRYNEQFF. In DNA, the CDR3 is TGTGCCAGCAGCTTAGGTGGGACTCGCTACAATGAGCAGTTCTTC. The chain employs TRBV7-9 and TRBJ2-1; perhaps TRBD2 as D (6 bases). The CDR3 runs 15 residues. Germline loops: CDR1 SEHNR, CDR2 FQNEAQ (reference sequence). The V and J ends lost 1 base and 3 bases respectively, with 10 bases between them. Complete variable domain (other parts from reference TRBV7-9 and TRBJ2-1): DTGVSQNPRHKITKRGQNVTFRCDPISEHNRLYWYRQTLGQGPEFLTYFQNEAQLEKSRLLSDRFSAERPKGSFSTLEIQRTEQGDSAMYLCASSLGGTRYNEQFFGPGTRLTVL.

This clonotype was seen only a few times. The chain recombines TRBV6-6 with TRBJ2-2; D uncertain. CDR1 and CDR2 (germline): MNHNY, SVGAGI (reference sequence). The CDR3 spans 13 residues. The V end was cut by 6 bases, the J end by 1 base, with 6 bases between. CDR3 sequence: CASRQLNTGELFF. CDR3 DNA: TGTGCCAGCAGACAACTGAACACCGGGGAGCTGTTTTTT.

The CDR3 sequence is CASSQRGTSTYEQYF. The CDR3, as DNA: TGTGCCAGCAGCCAACGAGGGACGTCCACCTACGAGCAGTACTTC. The chain is built from TRBV7-2 and TRBJ2-7, with D tentatively TRBD1 or TRBD2 (5 bases each). The germline CDR1 and CDR2 sequences are SGHTA and FQGNSA. Between the trimmed V and J ends, which lost 5 bases and 2 bases, there was a span of 16 bases. The CDR3 loop spans 15 amino acids.

This chain connects TRBV3-1 to TRBJ1-1; D remains unclear. The ends were cut back, 4 bases at V and 1 base at J, with 10 bases in the middle. This CDR3 has 14 amino acids. The germline CDR1 and CDR2 sequences are LGHDT and YNNKEL (reference sequence). CDR3 amino acids: CASSRSSPNTEAFF. Here the CDR3 DNA reads TGTGCCAGCAGCCGAAGCTCACCGAACACTGAAGCTTTCTTT.

The chain is built from TRBV24-1 and TRBJ2-3; TRBD1 might be the D (5 bases). Trimming took 1 base from V and 4 from J, leaving 8 bases between them. The germline V gene encodes CDR1 KGHDR and CDR2 SFDVKD. The CDR3 covers 14 residues. The CDR3 here is CATSDFRDADTQYF. DNA for the CDR3: TGTGCCACCAGTGATTTCAGGGATGCAGATACGCAGTATTTT.

The V gene is TRBV30, the J gene TRBJ2-6, with TRBD1 matching over 9 bases. The V and J ends lost 8 bases and 0 bases, in that order; junction bases with no gene match: 11. Germline CDR1 and CDR2: GTSNPN and SVGIG (reference sequence). CDR3 length: 17 amino acids. The CDR3 DNA is TGTGCCCTAGGACGGGACAGGGCTCGCTCTGGGGCCAACGTCCTGACTTTC. It encodes CALGRDRARSGANVLTF.